These 19 T cell receptor beta chains share one sample of origin, sequenced in a study of blood T cells in healthy people across ages. Sample-barcoded 5' priming and a J-beta primer mix drove a second PCR of roughly 6 to 12 cycles. TCRdb passed the 5' RACE reads through MiXCR, listing each CDR3 protein once. The sample has over 1,500,000 distinct CDR3 sequences, roughly 50% seen once. Sequencing input: blood. Every receptor here comes from a woman between 35 and 50 years old in good health.

The chain carries TRBV6-5 and TRBJ2-5; 7 positions match TRBD1. The CDR3 runs to 19 residues. Trimming cost V 2 bases and J 3 bases; bases outside gene matches: 18. From germline, CDR1 is MNHEY and CDR2 SVGAGI. CDR3 bases: TGTGCCAGCAGTTACCAAACAGGGGAGTGGGGTGTTGGGGAAGAGACCCAGTACTTC. This translates into CASSYQTGEWGVGEETQYF.

This sequence joins TRBV15 and TRBJ2-1, with 11 bases lining up with TRBD2. This CDR3 has 14 amino acids. V was pared by 4 bases and J by 12 bases, with 8 bases of the junction left unmatched. Germline loops: CDR1 LNHNV, CDR2 YYDKDF (reference sequence). CDR3 sequence: CATSILAGGPWQFF. CDR3 nucleotide sequence: TGTGCCACCAGCATCTTAGCGGGGGGGCCGTGGCAGTTCTTC.

This clonotype was counted many times. The chain is built from TRBV20-1 and TRBJ2-5; perhaps D is TRBD1 or TRBD2 (7 bases each). Deletions cut 0 bases from V and 4 bases from J, with 15 bases between. Germline assignment: CDR1 DFQATT and CDR2 SNEGSKA (reference sequence). The length of the CDR3 is 15 residues. The CDR3 loop is CSARDETGRGETQYF. CDR3 DNA: TGCAGTGCTAGAGATGAGACAGGGAGGGGAGAGACCCAGTACTTC.

The rearrangement uses TRBV11-2 and TRBJ1-2; the D gene is possibly TRBD1 (5 bases). Germline V lookup: CDR1 SGHAT, CDR2 FQNNGV. The CDR3 contains 15 residues. V was cut by 2 bases and J by 4 bases, with 14 bases left in between. The CDR3 loop is CASSLSTQAAYGYTF. Here the CDR3 DNA reads TGTGCCAGCAGCTTAAGCACACAGGCCGCCTATGGCTACACCTTC.

Only a few counts were recorded for this clonotype. This chain links TRBV10-3 with TRBJ2-1, with 8 bases lining up with TRBD2. V trimming: 2 bases; J trimming: 8 bases; junction bases outside the gene matches: 8. The length of the CDR3 is 15 residues. Germline CDR1 ENHRY, CDR2 SYGVKD. The CDR3 nucleotides are TGTGCCATCAGTGAGGGATCGGGGGGGCGTCATGAGCAGTTCTTC. As protein: CAISEGSGGRHEQFF.

The V gene is TRBV10-3, the J gene TRBJ1-1; TRBD1 aligns across 9 bases. V gave up 6 bases and J gave up 8 bases; unmatched junction bases: 16. There are 16 residues in the CDR3. Germline V gene data show CDR1 as ENHRY and CDR2 as SYGVKD. The CDR3 protein is CAISNSPGTGMGEAFF. The CDR3 region has the DNA TGTGCCATCAGCAACAGTCCCGGGACAGGGATGGGCGAAGCTTTCTTT.

Written as DNA, the CDR3 is TGTGCCAGCAACCGACAGGTCGCCCGGGATCAGCCCCAGCATTTT. Amino acids: CASNRQVARDQPQHF. The genes are TRBV27 and TRBJ1-5, with D perhaps TRBD1 (6 bases). This CDR3 comprises 15 residues. Germline V gives CDR1 MNHEY, CDR2 SMNVEV (reference sequence). V was shortened by 7 bases and J by 5 bases, with 18 bases between the two germline ends.

The chain employs TRBV5-6 and TRBJ2-5; TRBD2 aligns across 8 bases. TRBJ2-7 matches the DNA end more closely, so the J call is doubtful. In germline, CDR1 is SGHDT, CDR2 YYEEEE. The CDR3 has 16 amino acids. CDR3 sequence reads: CASSLVGRGATYEQYF. In DNA form, the CDR3 reads TGTGCCAGCAGCTTGGTTGGGCGGGGGGCAACCTACGAGCAGTACTTC.

The chain joins TRBV20-1 to TRBJ2-2, with D possibly TRBD2 on 5 matching bases. The CDR3 length is 14 residues. The ends were cut back, 2 bases at V and 2 bases at J, with 9 bases in the middle. The germline V gene has CDR1 DFQATT and CDR2 SNEGSKA (reference sequence). The CDR3 reads CSARPGDNTGELFF. The CDR3 nucleotides are TGCAGTGCTAGACCCGGGGATAACACCGGGGAGCTGTTTTTT.

V and J are TRBV24-1 and TRBJ2-1, with TRBD1 matching over 9 bases. This CDR3 spans 15 amino acids. Losses at the gene ends were 2 bases for V and 7 bases for J; bases not matched to a gene: 5. Germline V gene data show CDR1 as KGHDR and CDR2 as SFDVKD. The CDR3 DNA sequence: TGTGCCACCAGTGATTCCGGGACAGGGCTGAATGAGCAGTTCTTC. Protein: CATSDSGTGLNEQFF.

The V and J genes are TRBV7-9 and TRBJ1-2; 7 bases fit TRBD1. In germline, CDR1 is SEHNR, CDR2 FQNEAQ (reference sequence). V was clipped by 0 bases and J by 6 bases; unmatched bases: 4. The CDR3 sequence is 14 residues long. The CDR3 nucleotides are TGTGCCAGCAGCTTAGCGCAGGGGACAGATGGCTACACCTTC. Encoded protein: CASSLAQGTDGYTF.

This chain uses TRBV29-1 with TRBJ2-5; 8 nucleotides match TRBD2. Trimming cost V 0 bases and J 4 bases; bases outside gene matches: 4. Germline V gene lookup returns CDR1 SQVTM and CDR2 ANQGSEA. CDR3 size: 14 residues. This CDR3 reads CSVEDPGGSETQYF. CDR3 bases: TGCAGCGTTGAAGACCCGGGAGGGTCAGAGACCCAGTACTTC.

There are a few counts of this clonotype. The chain couples TRBV29-1 to TRBJ1-4, with 7 bases matching TRBD1. After removal of 6 bases from V and 5 bases from J, the junction contained 9 bases not matched to a gene. CDR3 size: 14 residues. Germline-derived CDR1 and CDR2 are SQVTM and ANQGSEA. The CDR3 sequence is CSVTHRGRNEKLFF. The CDR3 DNA sequence: TGCAGCGTCACCCACAGGGGACGAAATGAAAAACTGTTTTTT. Based on the CDR3 plus reference TRBV29-1 and TRBJ1-4, the full variable domain is SAVISQKPSRDICQRGTSLTIQCQVDSQVTMMFWYRQQPGQSLTLIATANQGSEATYESGFVIDKFPISRPNLTFSTLTVSNMSPEDSSIYLCSVTHRGRNEKLFFGSGTQLSVL.

In its sample, this clonotype was seen once. This sequence joins TRBV7-9 and TRBJ1-2, with D uncertain. Germline V lookup: CDR1 SEHNR, CDR2 FQNEAQ (reference sequence). The CDR3 runs to 12 residues. Between the trimmed V and J ends, which lost 4 bases and 8 bases, there was a span of 11 bases. CDR3 in amino acids: CASSSTDWGYTF. CDR3 DNA: TGTGCCAGCAGCTCCACCGATTGGGGCTACACCTTC.

The count of this clonotype is one. The chain links TRBV20-1 to TRBJ2-3, with unresolved D. Germline V gives CDR1 DFQATT, CDR2 SNEGSKA (reference sequence). V was clipped by 0 bases and J by 6 bases, with 19 bases between them. CDR3 size: 16 residues. This CDR3 is CSARDITKAEPDTQYF. As DNA, the CDR3 is TGCAGTGCTAGAGATATCACTAAGGCTGAGCCTGATACGCAGTATTTT.

The V gene is TRBV7-2, the J gene TRBJ2-1; 8 bases match TRBD2. CDR3 length: 11 residues. Germline values: CDR1 SGHTA, CDR2 FQGNSA. After removal of 5 bases from V and 13 bases from J, the junction contained 4 bases not matched to a gene. The CDR3 loop is CASSTGTRQFF. CDR3 DNA sequence: TGTGCCAGCAGCACCGGGACTAGACAGTTCTTC.

This chain connects TRBV20-1 to TRBJ2-1, with D unclear. This CDR3 spans 12 amino acids. Germline V lookup: CDR1 DFQATT, CDR2 SNEGSKA (reference sequence). V lost 6 bases to trimming and J lost 9 bases, with 15 bases between them. DNA for the CDR3: TGCAGTGCGGAACGCCCGACACCTGAGCAGTTCTTC. Its protein is CSAERPTPEQFF.

A few counts support this clonotype. The chain uses TRBV6-2 or TRBV6-3 and TRBJ2-3; 12 bases align to TRBD2. V was pared by 3 bases and J by 0 bases, with 13 bases of the junction left unmatched. The CDR3 consists of 20 residues. Germline CDR1 is MNHEY and CDR2 is SVGEGT. The CDR3 region has the DNA TGTGCCAGCAGTTATCCCCGACTAGCGGGGGCGTCCTCTAGCACAGATACGCAGTATTTT. It encodes CASSYPRLAGASSSTDTQYF.

This clonotype was counted between two and nine times. V gene TRBV27 combines with J gene TRBJ2-5, with 7 bases fitting TRBD1. Unmatched junction bases numbered 8, after V lost 6 bases and J lost 1 base. Per the germline V gene, CDR1 is MNHEY and CDR2 is SMNVEV (reference sequence). There are 15 residues in the CDR3. CDR3 DNA sequence: TGTGCCAGCAGGGGGCAGGGACAGCTCCAAGAGACCCAGTACTTC. Translation gives CASRGQGQLQETQYF.